These 19 T cell receptor beta chains came from one sample sequenced in a study of T cell responses to AZD1222 COVID-19 vaccine. The repertoire was sequenced with immunoSEQ multiplex PCR; TCRdb's copy has only in-frame clones and lacks some. The data show about 190,000 clones, approximately 90% seen once. Sequencing was performed on peripheral blood, taken on day 0 of AZD1222 vaccination. Receptors originate from an adult in good health.

In nucleotides, the CDR3 is TGCAGCGTTGAACACTATGGCTACACCTTC. Its protein is CSVEHYGYTF. The chain uses TRBV29-1 and TRBJ1-2; D not certain. V shed 2 bases and J shed 3 bases, with 1 base lying between them. Looked up from germline, CDR1 is SQVTM and CDR2 is ANQGSEA. The CDR3 loop spans 10 amino acids. Based on the CDR3 plus reference TRBV29-1 and TRBJ1-2, the full variable domain is SAVISQKPSRDICQRGTSLTIQCQVDSQVTMMFWYRQQPGQSLTLIATANQGSEATYESGFVIDKFPISRPNLTFSTLTVSNMSPEDSSIYLCSVEHYGYTFGSGTRLTVV.

This chain uses TRBV7-3 with TRBJ2-7; TRBD2 aligns across 8 bases. The CDR3 covers 15 residues. Trimming took 2 bases from V and 0 from J; bases not matched to a gene: 3. The germline gives CDR1 SGHTA, CDR2 FQGTGA. CDR3 protein: CASSLDGTSSYEQYF. The CDR3 bases are TGTGCCAGCAGCTTAGACGGGACTAGCTCCTACGAGCAGTACTTC. Combining the CDR3 with reference TRBV7-3 and TRBJ2-7 gives the whole variable domain GAGVSQTPSNKVTEKGKYVELRCDPISGHTALYWYRQSLGQGPEFLIYFQGTGAADDSGLPNDRFFAVRPEGSVSTLKIQRTERGDSAVYLCASSLDGTSSYEQYFGPGTRLTVT.

The V call is TRBV25-1, the J call TRBJ1-2, with 7 nucleotides matching TRBD1. The trim removed 8 bases at V and 0 bases at J, leaving 9 bases unmatched. The CDR3 has 15 residues. Germline CDR1 reads MGHDK; CDR2 reads SYGVNS. CDR3 sequence: CASLGQPTSNYGYTF. The CDR3 nucleotides read TGTGCCAGCCTGGGACAGCCAACGTCTAACTATGGCTACACCTTC.

V is TRBV12-3 or TRBV12-4 and J is TRBJ2-3, with 8 bases identical to TRBD2. V gave up 8 bases and J gave up 4 bases; unmatched junction bases: 5. The CDR3 has 13 amino acids. CDR3 residues: CASGLASSDTQYF. DNA for the CDR3: TGTGCCAGCGGACTAGCCTCATCAGATACGCAGTATTTT.

The rearrangement joins TRBV4-1 to TRBJ2-3; TRBD2 matches 10 bases. With 4 bases clipped from V and 4 bases from J, the junction kept 8 bases outside the gene matches. Per germline, CDR1 MGHRA and CDR2 YSYEKL. The CDR3 totals 16 residues. CDR3 sequence reads: CASSREREGLSDTQYF. The CDR3 nucleotides read TGCGCCAGCAGCCGAGAGCGGGAGGGCCTGTCAGATACGCAGTATTTT.

The sample holds one count of this clone. J is TRBJ2-3 and V is TRBV5-4; no reliable D call. The CDR3 totals 16 residues. Germline CDR1 reads SGHNT; CDR2 reads YYREEE (reference sequence). The V and J ends lost 0 bases and 0 bases respectively, with 11 bases between them. CDR3 nucleotides: TGTGCCAGCAGCTTGGGGGCACCCACTAGCACAGATACGCAGTATTTT. It yields the protein CASSLGAPTSTDTQYF.

The table lists this clone with a few counts. This CDR3 is CASSLKLYEQYF. The CDR3 nucleotides read TGTGCCAGCAGCTTAAAACTCTACGAGCAGTACTTC. The rearrangement joins TRBV7-9 to TRBJ2-7, with D hard to call. This CDR3 comprises 12 residues. Germline CDR1 and CDR2: SEHNR and FQNEAQ (reference sequence). Trimming cost V 2 bases and J 3 bases, with 5 bases left between them.

This chain uses TRBV13 with TRBJ1-2, with D perhaps TRBD1 (5 bases). Per the germline V gene, CDR1 is PRHDT and CDR2 is FYEKMQ (reference sequence). The CDR3 has 14 amino acids. V was clipped by 1 base and J by 4 bases, with 10 bases between them. The CDR3 nucleotides read TGTGCCAGCAGCTTAGTGGCGGGACTCTATGGCTACACCTTC. Protein sequence: CASSLVAGLYGYTF.

The chain joins TRBV3-1 (or the pseudogene TRBV3-2) to TRBJ2-1, with D tentatively TRBD2 (5 bases). Trimming stripped 5 bases from V and 15 bases from J, with 14 bases between. The V gene's germline CDR1 is LGHDT and CDR2 YNNKEL (reference sequence). The CDR3 runs 11 residues. The CDR3 DNA is TGTGCCAGCAGCTCTACTAGTTTACGGTTCTTC. The encoded protein is CASSSTSLRFF.

The chain has TRBV2 and TRBJ2-5; possibly TRBD1 for D (6 bases). The CDR3 spans 14 residues. V gave up 4 bases and J gave up 3 bases, with 12 bases separating them. Germline values: CDR1 SNHLY, CDR2 FYNNEI. The CDR3 sequence is CASSGDRSEETQYF. CDR3 in DNA: TGTGCCAGCAGTGGCGACAGGAGTGAAGAGACCCAGTACTTC.

The rearrangement joins TRBV10-1 to TRBJ2-1; 8 bases match TRBD2. The V gene end was trimmed by 3 bases and the J gene end by 1 base; junction bases not matched to a gene: 8. The germline CDR1 and CDR2 sequences are WNHNN and SYGVQD (reference sequence). The CDR3 is made up of 17 amino acids. The CDR3, as DNA: TGCGCCAGCAGTGATTCGAGCGGGAGAGGGTCCTACAATGAGCAGTTCTTC. Its translation is CASSDSSGRGSYNEQFF.

The chain links TRBV7-9 to TRBJ2-1; D perhaps matches TRBD2 (6 bases). V lost 10 bases to trimming and J lost 9 bases, with 19 bases between them. The CDR3 runs 13 residues. Germline V gene data show CDR1 as SEHNR and CDR2 as FQNEAQ (reference sequence). CDR3 sequence (DNA): TGTGCCACCCCTCTACGGATCGGGGGTGAGCAGTTCTTC. Its protein product is CATPLRIGGEQFF.

This clone has only one observation. The chain employs TRBV7-9 and TRBJ1-2; 8 nucleotides line up with TRBD1. The CDR3 spans 15 residues. Losses at the gene ends were 5 bases for V and 2 bases for J; bases not matched to a gene: 7. The germline CDR1 and CDR2 sequences are SEHNR and FQNEAQ (reference sequence). The CDR3: CASSPPQGANYGYTF. For the CDR3, the DNA is TGTGCCAGCAGCCCACCTCAGGGGGCGAACTATGGCTACACCTTC.

The chain recombines TRBV27 with TRBJ2-3; 13 bases match TRBD2. Germline loops: CDR1 MNHEY, CDR2 SMNVEV (reference sequence). This CDR3 spans 15 amino acids. V lost 7 bases to trimming and J lost 5 bases; unmatched junction nucleotides: 6. The chain's CDR3 is CASTTSGRAGDTQYF. CDR3 nucleotide sequence: TGTGCCAGCACAACTAGCGGGAGGGCCGGAGATACGCAGTATTTT.

The chain combines TRBV15 with TRBJ2-2; no clear D. The CDR3 is made up of 13 amino acids. V dropped 1 base and J dropped 6 bases, with 6 bases sitting between them. Germline V gene sequence: CDR1 LNHNV, CDR2 YYDKDF (reference sequence). This CDR3 is CATSRGLAGELFF. The DNA for the CDR3 is TGTGCCACCAGCAGAGGGTTGGCCGGGGAGCTGTTTTTT.

This rearrangement joins TRBV19 to TRBJ1-2; unclear D gene. From germline, CDR1 is LNHDA and CDR2 SQIVND (reference sequence). The CDR3 length is 13 residues. Deletions cut 5 bases from V and 5 bases from J, with 12 bases between. CDR3 sequence: CASSHDQGYGYTF. CDR3 in DNA: TGTGCCAGTAGTCATGACCAAGGGTATGGCTACACCTTC.

This clone was detected only once. V gene TRBV15 combines with J gene TRBJ2-2, with TRBD1 identical over 8 bases. Per germline, CDR1 LNHNV and CDR2 YYDKDF (reference sequence). This CDR3 spans 15 amino acids. Losses at the gene ends were 1 base for V and 7 bases for J; bases not matched to a gene: 5. The CDR3 loop is CATSRVGQGDGELFF. The CDR3 nucleotides are TGTGCCACCAGCAGAGTCGGACAGGGCGACGGGGAGCTGTTTTTT.

V and J are TRBV27 and TRBJ1-5; 9 nucleotides align to TRBD1. The CDR3 has 15 amino acids. The V segment lost 5 bases and the J segment 5 bases; nucleotides outside the gene matches: 7. The germline CDR1 and CDR2 sequences are MNHEY and SMNVEV (reference sequence). CDR3 sequence reads: CASSPRDRDHQPQHF. CDR3 bases: TGTGCCAGCAGTCCCCGGGACAGGGATCATCAGCCCCAGCATTTT.

This chain uses TRBV9 with TRBJ2-5; TRBD2 matches at 12 bases. This CDR3 spans 18 amino acids. Trimming at V came to 0 bases and at J to 5 bases, leaving 11 bases not matched to a gene. Germline V gene sequence: CDR1 SGDLS, CDR2 YYNGEE. CDR3 sequence (DNA): TGTGCCAGCAGCGTAGGGTCGACTAGCGGGGGCCAGGGGGAGACCCAGTACTTC. This sequence encodes CASSVGSTSGGQGETQYF.